This T cell receptor (beta chain) was documented in a study of technical replicates of blood from a handful of donors. Generated by immunoSEQ multiplex PCR, the TCRdb table keeps only in-frame clones and is missing some. The table records about 97,000 clones, approximately 94% of them present only once. The origin of this receptor is a human donor in good health. Sample: T cells isolated from PBMCs.

As DNA, the CDR3 is TGTGCCGTAGCAGGGGGCCTTGGCTACACCTTC. Translated: CAVAGGLGYTF. V usage is TRBV6-1 and J usage is TRBJ1-2; 8 bases align to TRBD1. The J segment lost 7 bases and the V segment lost 11 bases, leaving 6 bases of the junction unmatched. Germline CDR1 reads MNHNS; CDR2 reads SASEGT. The CDR3 is 11 residues long.